What follows are 20 T cell receptor beta chains derived from one specimen sequenced in a study of blood T cell repertoires in COVID-19. The table came from immunoSEQ multiplex PCR; TCRdb's copy has only in-frame clones and leaves some out. The data contain approximately 250,000 clones, approximately 90% of them seen just once; the ten biggest clones take up approximately 2.1%. The specimen sequenced was peripheral blood. The receptors shown here come from a man aged 30 to 45 who had recovered from COVID-19.

The J gene is TRBJ1-5, the V gene TRBV11-2; 9 bases match TRBD1. The CDR3 is 15 residues long. CDR1 is SGHAT and CDR2 is FQNNGV in the germline V gene. The V and J ends lost 5 bases and 5 bases, in that order; junction bases with no gene match: 7. The CDR3 sequence is CASSRTGVGDQPQHF. The DNA of the CDR3 is TGTGCCAGCAGCCGGACAGGGGTGGGGGATCAGCCCCAGCATTTT.

At least ten counts were recorded for this clone. J is TRBJ1-2 and V is TRBV19, with 7 bases identical to TRBD1. The CDR3 contains 15 residues. With V trimmed by 6 bases and J by 10 bases, 17 bases remained unmatched. CDR1 and CDR2 from the germline V gene are LNHDA and SQIVND (reference sequence). The CDR3 region has the DNA TGTGCCAGTAGGGACCCGGGACAGCACTATAGAGACTACACCTTC. It encodes CASRDPGQHYRDYTF.

About this clone: This CDR3 is also generated by other DNA sequences in the sample. The V and J genes are TRBV5-1 and TRBJ1-3; 7 bases match TRBD1. CDR3 length: 18 amino acids. The germline CDR1 and CDR2 sequences are SGHRS and YFSETQ. J gave up 0 bases and V 4 bases, and 13 bases lay outside the gene matches. The CDR3 DNA reads TGCGCCAGCAGCCCTACTCCCGGACAGGAGCTCTCTGGAAACACCATATATTTT. It yields the protein CASSPTPGQELSGNTIYF. Drawing the rest from reference TRBV5-1 and TRBJ1-3, the complete variable domain is KAGVTQTPRYLIKTRGQQVTLSCSPISGHRSVSWYQQTPGQGLQFLFEYFSETQRNKGNFPGRFSGRQFSNSRSEMNVSTLELGDSALYLCASSPTPGQELSGNTIYFGEGSWLTVV.

The chain couples TRBV19 to TRBJ2-2; D might be TRBD2 (7 bases). CDR1 and CDR2 from the germline V gene are LNHDA and SQIVND (reference sequence). The CDR3 consists of 16 residues. With 6 bases removed from V and 6 bases from J, the gap between germline ends came to 20 bases. CDR3: CASSLRGQLNPGELFF. The CDR3 DNA reads as TGTGCCAGTAGCTTGCGGGGGCAACTAAACCCCGGGGAGCTGTTTTTT.

The V and J genes are TRBV5-4 and TRBJ2-7; maybe TRBD1 (7 bases). The CDR3 has 13 residues. Trimming took 4 bases from V and 5 from J, leaving 13 bases between them. From germline, CDR1 is SGHNT and CDR2 YYREEE (reference sequence). CDR3 coding DNA: TGTGCCAGCAGCCCCAGGGGGAGGCACGAGCAGTACTTC. This sequence encodes CASSPRGRHEQYF.

The V and J genes are TRBV5-4 and TRBJ1-1; tentatively, D is TRBD1 (5 bases). With 2 bases removed from V and 3 bases from J, the gap between germline ends came to 17 bases. Germline lookup yields CDR1 SGHNT and CDR2 YYREEE (reference sequence). This CDR3 has 16 amino acids. The CDR3 nucleotides are TGTGCCAGCAGCTTTTGGCAGGGCGTTGGTGACACTGAAGCTTTCTTT. It encodes CASSFWQGVGDTEAFF.

This clone was counted once. This rearrangement joins TRBV5-1 to TRBJ2-7; 16 bases match TRBD2. The CDR3 extends over 16 amino acids. Germline V gives CDR1 SGHRS, CDR2 YFSETQ. V lost 4 bases and J lost 7; bases outside the gene matches: 8. The CDR3 DNA sequence: TGCGCCAGCAGCCCTGGGACTAGCGGGGGGGCTTGGGAGCAGTACTTC. It translates to CASSPGTSGGAWEQYF.

V gene TRBV21-1 combines with J gene TRBJ1-3. TRBV21-1 is a listed pseudogene. The CDR3 runs 15 residues. The CDR3 DNA reads as TGTGCCAGCAGCCCAGCGTTCTACTCTGGAAACACCATATATTTT. Protein: CASSPAFYSGNTIYF.

The chain carries TRBV12-2 and TRBJ2-7; the DNA was not used to check the table's D call, TRBD1. TRBV12-2 is classified as a pseudogene. The CDR3 loop spans 15 amino acids. Here the CDR3 reads CASLEPTGVSYEQYF. The CDR3 DNA sequence: TGTGCAAGTCTCGAACCTACAGGGGTGAGCTACGAGCAGTACTTC.

This clone was seen only once. This chain connects TRBV27 to TRBJ1-1; 8 bases agree with TRBD1. Germline V gives CDR1 MNHEY, CDR2 SMNVEV (reference sequence). This CDR3 contains 16 residues. The junction had 5 bases not matched to a gene; V was cut back by 2 bases and J by 0 bases. CDR3 bases: TGTGCCAGCAGTTTAGTGGGGGGACAGGTGAACACTGAAGCTTTCTTT. Translating gives CASSLVGGQVNTEAFF.

The gene calls are TRBV19 and TRBJ1-4; D perhaps matches TRBD1 (5 bases). Trimming took 9 bases from V and 5 from J, leaving 10 bases between them. Germline CDR1 is LNHDA and CDR2 is SQIVND (reference sequence). The CDR3 length is 12 residues. The CDR3 DNA follows: TGTGCCAGCCGGCAGGGAAATGAAAAACTGTTTTTT. It is translated as CASRQGNEKLFF.

This rearrangement joins TRBV15 to TRBJ2-1; 9 positions agree with TRBD2. The CDR3 is 15 amino acids. Germline V lookup: CDR1 LNHNV, CDR2 YYDKDF (reference sequence). The junction had 6 bases not matched to a gene; V was cut back by 4 bases and J by 5 bases. For the CDR3, the DNA is TGTGCCACCAGCAAGGCGACTAGCGGCAACAATGAGCAGTTCTTC. Translated, it gives CATSKATSGNNEQFF.

Worth noting for this clone: This CDR3 is also generated by other DNA sequences in the sample. The chain couples TRBV18 to TRBJ1-2; 7 bases line up with TRBD1. The CDR3 is 13 amino acids. Per germline, CDR1 KGHSH and CDR2 LQKENI. V gave up 2 bases and J gave up 7 bases; unmatched junction bases: 4. Here the CDR3 DNA reads TGTGCCAGCTCACCAGTAGCAGGGGGTGGCTACACCTTC. Translated: CASSPVAGGGYTF.

This clone was seen more than once but under ten times. The junction departs from the called germline gene at one end, perhaps through a read error. The V and J genes are TRBV30 and TRBJ2-5; unclear D gene. This CDR3 region has 11 residues. Per germline, CDR1 GTSNPN and CDR2 SVGIG (reference sequence). The CDR3: CAWSLQEAQYF. CDR3 bases: TGTGCCTGGAGTTTGCAAGAGGCCCAGTACTTC.

This chain joins TRBV3-1 (or the pseudogene TRBV3-2) and TRBJ2-6; D is unresolved. V shed 4 bases and J shed 0 bases, with 22 bases lying between them. The V gene's germline CDR1 is LGHDT and CDR2 YNNKEL (reference sequence). The CDR3 runs 20 residues. CDR3 protein: CASSPRPREPTYSGANVLTF. CDR3 coding DNA: TGTGCCAGCAGCCCACGTCCCCGCGAGCCAACCTACTCTGGGGCCAACGTCCTGACTTTC.

This rearrangement joins TRBV9 to TRBJ1-2; perhaps TRBD1 as D (6 bases). Trimming cost V 4 bases and J 4 bases, with 17 bases left between them. This CDR3 has 15 amino acids. Germline-derived CDR1 and CDR2 are SGDLS and YYNGEE. CDR3 bases: TGTGCCAGCAGCCTTCAGGGGAGTGCGGCCTATGGCTACACCTTC. Translating gives CASSLQGSAAYGYTF.

The chain carries TRBV15 and TRBJ2-3; possibly TRBD2 for D (6 bases). This CDR3 region has 15 residues. V was pared by 5 bases and J by 0 bases, with 12 bases between. In germline, CDR1 is LNHNV, CDR2 YYDKDF (reference sequence). Here the CDR3 DNA reads TGTGCCACCAGCGGACCGGGACTTAGCACAGATACGCAGTATTTT. Amino acid sequence: CATSGPGLSTDTQYF.

The chain combines TRBV24-1 with TRBJ2-3; 8 bases align to TRBD1. Germline trimming cut 1 base from V and 3 bases from J; bases unmatched to any gene: 5. This CDR3 contains 16 residues. Germline CDR1 is KGHDR and CDR2 is SFDVKD. The CDR3 reads CATSDFRTGSTDTQYF. The CDR3 nucleotides read TGTGCCACCAGTGATTTTCGGACAGGGAGTACAGATACGCAGTATTTT.

The chain recombines TRBV29-1 with TRBJ1-3, with a tentative D call TRBD1 (6 bases). This CDR3 has 20 amino acids. V gave up 1 base and J gave up 4 bases, with 29 bases separating them. Germline V CDR1 and CDR2: SQVTM, ANQGSEA. The CDR3 is CSVEVRGWGRGFSRGNTIYF. In DNA, the CDR3 is TGCAGCGTTGAAGTCAGGGGATGGGGACGAGGATTCTCGAGGGGAAACACCATATATTTT.

The rearrangement joins TRBV7-9 to TRBJ1-1; maybe TRBD1 (5 bases). Germline CDR1 SEHNR, CDR2 FQNEAQ (reference sequence). Trimming took off 4 bases at V and 4 bases at J, with 25 bases between the two ends. The length of the CDR3 is 18 residues. CDR3 region: CASSSPSMGLTPLTEAFF. CDR3 sequence (DNA): TGTGCCAGCAGCTCCCCCTCCATGGGGCTCACCCCTCTCACTGAAGCTTTCTTT.